This T cell receptor beta chain stems from a study of cytomegalovirus exposure and HLA in healthy donors. Study-wide results and limits: A few chains tied to CMV proved CMV antigen-specific in vitro. Most TCR beta V segments were productive about 90% or about 30% of the time in an earlier analysis. The authors enumerated 150 to 200 TCR beta chains as linked to cytomegalovirus. Judged likely to be a sequencing artifact was a cluster of highly shared sequence variants.

V shed 0 bases, J shed 1 base, and the junction held 9 bases outside the gene matches. Looked up from germline, CDR1 is SGDLS and CDR2 is YYNGEE. This CDR3 comprises 17 residues. Researchers ran the PCR with 60 Vbeta and 13 Jbeta primers. Profiled with immunoSEQ multiplex PCR; TCRdb holds only in-frame clones, not every one. The table lists around 120,000 clones, 60% to 85% of them singletons. Comments on this clone: The antigen is undetermined.

The chain recombines TRBV9 with TRBJ2-5; 7 bases are a match to TRBD1. The sample was PBMCs. This sequence was found in a woman in her twenties or thirties in good health and CMV-seropositive. CDR3 sequence: CASSVGPLGGVQETQYF. The CDR3 region has the DNA TGTGCCAGCAGCGTAGGTCCCCTAGGGGGCGTCCAAGAGACCCAGTACTTC.